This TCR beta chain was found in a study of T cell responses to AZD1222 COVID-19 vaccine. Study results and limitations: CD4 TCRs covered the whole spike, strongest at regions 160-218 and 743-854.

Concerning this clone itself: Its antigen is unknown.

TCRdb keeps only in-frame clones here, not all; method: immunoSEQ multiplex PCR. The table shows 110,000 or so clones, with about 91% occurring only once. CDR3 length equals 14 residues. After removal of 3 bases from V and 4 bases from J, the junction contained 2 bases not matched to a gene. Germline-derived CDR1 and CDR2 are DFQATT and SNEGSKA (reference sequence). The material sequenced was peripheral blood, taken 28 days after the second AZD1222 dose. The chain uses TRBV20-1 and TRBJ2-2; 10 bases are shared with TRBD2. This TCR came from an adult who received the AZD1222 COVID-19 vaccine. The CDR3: CSASSSGSTGELFF. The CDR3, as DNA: TGCAGTGCTAGTTCTAGCGGGAGCACCGGGGAGCTGTTTTTT.